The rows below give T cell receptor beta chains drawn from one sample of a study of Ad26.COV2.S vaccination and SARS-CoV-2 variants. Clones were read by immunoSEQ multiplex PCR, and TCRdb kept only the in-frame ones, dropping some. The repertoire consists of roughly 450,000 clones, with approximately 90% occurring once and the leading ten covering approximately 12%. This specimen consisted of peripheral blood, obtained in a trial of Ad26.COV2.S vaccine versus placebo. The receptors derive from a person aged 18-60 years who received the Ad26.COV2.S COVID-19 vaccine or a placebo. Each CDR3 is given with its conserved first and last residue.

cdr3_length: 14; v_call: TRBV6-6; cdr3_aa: CASSSHTDSEKLFF
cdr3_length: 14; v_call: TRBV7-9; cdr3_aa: CACGGGQSYNEQFF
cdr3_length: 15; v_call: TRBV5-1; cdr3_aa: CASNPGLAGVKTQYF
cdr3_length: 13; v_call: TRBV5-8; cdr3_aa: CASSIDRDTEAFF
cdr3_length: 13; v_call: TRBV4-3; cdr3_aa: CASSQDWTTEAFF
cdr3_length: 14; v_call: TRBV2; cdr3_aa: CASRRQAGDEKLFF
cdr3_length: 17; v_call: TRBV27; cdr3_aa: CASSARVSSGAKNIQYF
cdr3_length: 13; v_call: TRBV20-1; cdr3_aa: CSASRTDKGGYTF
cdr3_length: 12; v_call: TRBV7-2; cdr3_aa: CASSLALGRKFF
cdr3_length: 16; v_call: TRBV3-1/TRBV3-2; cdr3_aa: CASSHLQGFNKNIQYF
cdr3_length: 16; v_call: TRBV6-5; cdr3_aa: CASSYDGGGGTGELFF
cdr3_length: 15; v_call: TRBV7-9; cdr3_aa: CASSPTGTGSNEQYF
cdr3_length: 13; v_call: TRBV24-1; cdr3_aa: CATSDSAHYEQYF
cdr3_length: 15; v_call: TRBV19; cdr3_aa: CASSKGTPTTDTQYF
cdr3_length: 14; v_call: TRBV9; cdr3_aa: CASSGTGSSYEQYF
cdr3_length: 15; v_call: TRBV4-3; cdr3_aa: CASSYGTSGTGELFF